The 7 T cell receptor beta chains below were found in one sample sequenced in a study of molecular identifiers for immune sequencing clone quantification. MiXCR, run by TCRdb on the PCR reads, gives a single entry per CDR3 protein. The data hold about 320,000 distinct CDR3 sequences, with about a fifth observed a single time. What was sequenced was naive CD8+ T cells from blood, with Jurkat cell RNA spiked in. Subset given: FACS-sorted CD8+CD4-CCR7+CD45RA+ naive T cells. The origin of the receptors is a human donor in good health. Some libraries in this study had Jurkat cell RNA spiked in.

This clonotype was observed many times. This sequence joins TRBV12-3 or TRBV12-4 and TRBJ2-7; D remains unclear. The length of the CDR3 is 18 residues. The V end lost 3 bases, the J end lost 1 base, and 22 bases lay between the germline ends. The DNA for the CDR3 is TGTGCCAGCAGTTTTTCCAAAGTTCGATGGTTAGGGTCCTACGAGCAGTACTTC. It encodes CASSFSKVRWLGSYEQYF.

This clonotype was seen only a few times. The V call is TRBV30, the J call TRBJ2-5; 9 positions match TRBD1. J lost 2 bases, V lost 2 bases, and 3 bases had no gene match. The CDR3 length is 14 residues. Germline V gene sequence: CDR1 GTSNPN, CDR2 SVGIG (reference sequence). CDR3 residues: CAWSHGTGQETQYF. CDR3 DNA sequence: TGTGCCTGGAGTCACGGGACAGGGCAAGAGACCCAGTACTTC.

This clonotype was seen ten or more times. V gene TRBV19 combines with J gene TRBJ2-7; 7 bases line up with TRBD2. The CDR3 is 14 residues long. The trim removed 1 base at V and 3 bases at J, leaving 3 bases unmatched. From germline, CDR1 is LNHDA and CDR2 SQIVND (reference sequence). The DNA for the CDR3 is TGTGCCAGTAGTATAGCCGGGACTAACTACGAGCAGTACTTC. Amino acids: CASSIAGTNYEQYF.

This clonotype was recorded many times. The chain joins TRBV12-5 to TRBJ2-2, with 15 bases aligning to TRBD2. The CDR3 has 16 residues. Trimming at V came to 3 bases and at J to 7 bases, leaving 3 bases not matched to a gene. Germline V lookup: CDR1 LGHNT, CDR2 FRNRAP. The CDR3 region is CASGFGTSGRSGELFF. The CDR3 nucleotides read TGTGCTAGTGGTTTCGGGACTAGCGGGAGGAGCGGGGAGCTGTTTTTT.

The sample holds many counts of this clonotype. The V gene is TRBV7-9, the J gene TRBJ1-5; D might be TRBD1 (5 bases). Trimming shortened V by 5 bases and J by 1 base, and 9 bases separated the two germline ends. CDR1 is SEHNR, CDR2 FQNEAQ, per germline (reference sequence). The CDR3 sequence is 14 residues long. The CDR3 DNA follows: TGTGCCAGCAGCGCCAGGGAAAGCAATCAGCCCCAGCATTTT. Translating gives CASSARESNQPQHF.

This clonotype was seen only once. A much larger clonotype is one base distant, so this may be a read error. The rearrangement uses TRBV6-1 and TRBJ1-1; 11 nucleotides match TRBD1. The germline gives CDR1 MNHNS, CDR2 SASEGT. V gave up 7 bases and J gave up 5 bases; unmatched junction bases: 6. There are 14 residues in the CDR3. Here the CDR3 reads CASIQGQGETEAFF. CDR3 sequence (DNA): TGTGCCAGCATCCAGGGACAGGGGGAGACTGAAGCTTTCTTT.

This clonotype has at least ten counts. The CDR3 protein is CASSILSGGKTEAFF. As DNA, the CDR3 is TGTGCCAGTAGTATCTTGTCAGGGGGCAAGACTGAAGCTTTCTTT. This chain connects TRBV19 to TRBJ1-1, with TRBD1 identical over 8 bases. CDR3 length equals 15 residues. V gave up 3 bases and J gave up 5 bases; unmatched junction bases: 8. CDR1 and CDR2 (germline): LNHDA, SQIVND (reference sequence).